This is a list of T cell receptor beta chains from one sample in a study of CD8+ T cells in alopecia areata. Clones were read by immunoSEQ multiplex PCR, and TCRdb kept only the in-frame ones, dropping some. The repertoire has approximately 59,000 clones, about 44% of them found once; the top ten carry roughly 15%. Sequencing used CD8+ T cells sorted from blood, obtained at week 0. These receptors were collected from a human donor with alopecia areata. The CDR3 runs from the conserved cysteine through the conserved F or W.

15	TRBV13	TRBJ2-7	CASSTAGGPSYEQYF
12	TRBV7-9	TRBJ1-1	CASSLGWQAAFF
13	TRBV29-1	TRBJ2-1	CSVTGLSYNEQFF
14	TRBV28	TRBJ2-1	CASSADRAYNEQFF
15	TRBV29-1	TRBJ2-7	CSVGGTSGTPYEQYF
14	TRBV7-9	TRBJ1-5	CASSSGTGNQPQHF
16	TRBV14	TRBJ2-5	CASSQKAASYQETQYF
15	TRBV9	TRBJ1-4	CASSSDRASNEKLFF
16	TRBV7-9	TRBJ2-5	CASSLRRDRGEETQYF
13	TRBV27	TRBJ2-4	CASSGPGRDIQYF
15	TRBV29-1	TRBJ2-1	CSVDRTSGRYNEQFF
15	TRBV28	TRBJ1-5	CASSFEVRGTQPQHF
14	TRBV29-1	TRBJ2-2	CSVEGGANTGELFF
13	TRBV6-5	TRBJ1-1	CASSYSSRTEAFF
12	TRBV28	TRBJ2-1	CASSPLAREQFF
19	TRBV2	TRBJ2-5	CASSEVELGTSGDEETQYF
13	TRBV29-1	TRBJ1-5	CSALTGGNQPQHF
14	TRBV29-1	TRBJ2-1	CSVGRDPGYNEQFF
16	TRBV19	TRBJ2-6	CASSVRTVSGANVLTF
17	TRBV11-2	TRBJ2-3	CASSPYRGGRASDTQYF
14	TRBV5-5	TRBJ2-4	CASSFFGTEAIQYF
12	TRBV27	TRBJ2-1	CASSLAGDEQFF
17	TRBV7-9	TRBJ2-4	CASSLRDDALAKNIQYF
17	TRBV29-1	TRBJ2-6	CSVEAKTSDSGANVLTF
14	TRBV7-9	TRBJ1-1	CASSTSFRQGRAFF
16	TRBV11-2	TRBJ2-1	CASSLIPGLADNEQFF
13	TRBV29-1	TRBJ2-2	CSVGYTNTGELFF
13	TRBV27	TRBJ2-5	CASSALGAETQYF
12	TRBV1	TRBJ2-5	CASSLGGEAQYF
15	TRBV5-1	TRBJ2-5	CASSLSGRERETQYF
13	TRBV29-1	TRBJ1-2	CSASLQENYGYTF